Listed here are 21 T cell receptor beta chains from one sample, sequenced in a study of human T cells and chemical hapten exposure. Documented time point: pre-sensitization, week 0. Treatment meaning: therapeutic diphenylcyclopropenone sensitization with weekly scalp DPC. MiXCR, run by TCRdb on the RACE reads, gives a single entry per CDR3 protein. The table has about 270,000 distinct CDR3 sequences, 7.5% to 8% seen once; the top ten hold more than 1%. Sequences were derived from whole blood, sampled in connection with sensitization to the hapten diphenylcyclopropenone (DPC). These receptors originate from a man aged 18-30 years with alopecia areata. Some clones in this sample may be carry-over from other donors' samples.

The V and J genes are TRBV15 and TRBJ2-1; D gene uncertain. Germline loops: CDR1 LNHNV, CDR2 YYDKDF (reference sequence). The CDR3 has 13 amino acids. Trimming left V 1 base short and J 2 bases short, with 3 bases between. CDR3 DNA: TGTGCCACCAGCAGAGCGCCCTACAATGAGCAGTTCTTC. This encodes CATSRAPYNEQFF.

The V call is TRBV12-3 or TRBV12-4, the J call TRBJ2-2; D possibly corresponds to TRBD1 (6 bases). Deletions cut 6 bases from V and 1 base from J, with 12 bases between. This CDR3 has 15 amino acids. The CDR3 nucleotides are TGTGCCAGCAGAGTTAACAGGGAGAACACCGGGGAGCTGTTTTTT. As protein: CASRVNRENTGELFF.

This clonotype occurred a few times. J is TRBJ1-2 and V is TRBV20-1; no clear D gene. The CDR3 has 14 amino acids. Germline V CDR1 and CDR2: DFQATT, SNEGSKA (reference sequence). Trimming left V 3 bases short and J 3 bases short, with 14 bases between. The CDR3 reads CSASPMTGYYGYTF. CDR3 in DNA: TGCAGTGCTAGCCCTATGACCGGGTACTATGGCTACACCTTC.

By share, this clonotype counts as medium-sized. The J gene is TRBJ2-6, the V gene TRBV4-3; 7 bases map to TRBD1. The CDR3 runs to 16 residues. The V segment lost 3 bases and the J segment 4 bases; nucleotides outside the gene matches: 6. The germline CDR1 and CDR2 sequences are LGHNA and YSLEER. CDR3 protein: CASSQKTGDGANVLTF. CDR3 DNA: TGCGCCAGCAGCCAGAAAACAGGGGACGGGGCCAACGTCCTGACTTTC.

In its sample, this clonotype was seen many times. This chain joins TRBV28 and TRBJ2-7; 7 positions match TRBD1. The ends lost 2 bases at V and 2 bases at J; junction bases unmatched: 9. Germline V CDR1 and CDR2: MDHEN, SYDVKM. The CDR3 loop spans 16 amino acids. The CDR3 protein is CASSLPSAGGPYEQYF. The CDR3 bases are TGTGCCAGCAGTTTACCCTCGGCAGGGGGTCCCTACGAGCAGTACTTC. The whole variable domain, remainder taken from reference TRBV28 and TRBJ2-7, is DVKVTQSSRYLVKRTGEKVFLECVQDMDHENMFWYRQDPGLGLRLIYFSYDVKMKEKGDIPEGYSVSREKKERFSLILESASTNQTSMYLCASSLPSAGGPYEQYFGPGTRLTVT.

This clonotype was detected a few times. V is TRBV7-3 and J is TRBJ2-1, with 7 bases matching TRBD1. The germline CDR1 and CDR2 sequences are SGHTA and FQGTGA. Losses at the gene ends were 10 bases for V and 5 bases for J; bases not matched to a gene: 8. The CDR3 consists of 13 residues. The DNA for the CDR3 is TGTGCCATCTGGGACAGTACTAACAATGAGCAGTTCTTC. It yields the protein CAIWDSTNNEQFF.

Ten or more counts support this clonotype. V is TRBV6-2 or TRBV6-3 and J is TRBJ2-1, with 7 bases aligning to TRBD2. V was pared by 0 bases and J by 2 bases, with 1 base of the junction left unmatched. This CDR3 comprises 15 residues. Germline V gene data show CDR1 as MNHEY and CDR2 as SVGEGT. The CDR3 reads CASSYSGGAYNEQFF. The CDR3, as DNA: TGTGCCAGCAGTTACTCTGGGGGGGCCTACAATGAGCAGTTCTTC.

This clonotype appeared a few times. The CDR3 spells CASSQFTGAFYGYTF. The CDR3 coding sequence is TGCGCCAGCAGCCAGTTTACAGGGGCCTTCTATGGCTACACCTTC. This chain joins TRBV4-3 and TRBJ1-2; 7 nucleotides match TRBD1. CDR1 is LGHNA, CDR2 YSLEER, per germline. The CDR3 sequence is 15 residues long. V dropped 3 bases and J dropped 4; count of bases not matched to a gene: 8.

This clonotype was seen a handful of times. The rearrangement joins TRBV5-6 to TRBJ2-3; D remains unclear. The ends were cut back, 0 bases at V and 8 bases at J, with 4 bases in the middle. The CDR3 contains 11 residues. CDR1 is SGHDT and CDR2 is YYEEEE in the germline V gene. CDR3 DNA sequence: TGTGCCAGCAGCTTGGTGGGTACGCAGTATTTT. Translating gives CASSLVGTQYF.

Here the CDR3 reads CASSLPGGKSQPQHF. The CDR3 DNA sequence: TGTGCCAGCAGTTTACCAGGGGGTAAAAGTCAGCCCCAGCATTTT. This chain uses TRBV12-3 or TRBV12-4 with TRBJ1-5; 7 positions match TRBD1. The CDR3 is 15 residues long. Trimming took 2 bases from V and 6 from J; bases not matched to a gene: 7.

The CDR3 nucleotides read TGCGCCAGCAGCCAGGCGGGACAGGGGGGGTACGAGCAGTACTTC. The encoded protein is CASSQAGQGGYEQYF. The chain is built from TRBV4-1 and TRBJ2-7; 11 bases align to TRBD1. The germline gives CDR1 MGHRA, CDR2 YSYEKL. The CDR3 runs 15 residues. V was pared by 3 bases and J by 4 bases, with 5 bases of the junction left unmatched.

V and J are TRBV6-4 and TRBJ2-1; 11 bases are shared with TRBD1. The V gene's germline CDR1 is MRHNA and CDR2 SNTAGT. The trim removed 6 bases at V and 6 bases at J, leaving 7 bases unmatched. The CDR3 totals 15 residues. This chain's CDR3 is CASSGTGGLSNEQFF. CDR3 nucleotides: TGTGCCAGCAGCGGGACAGGGGGGTTAAGCAATGAGCAGTTCTTC.

CDR3 region: CAISEGGEKLFF. CDR3 in DNA: TGTGCCATCAGTGAGGGAGGAGAAAAACTGTTTTTT. The V gene is TRBV10-3, the J gene TRBJ1-4, with D hard to call. The germline gives CDR1 ENHRY, CDR2 SYGVKD. Trimming pared 2 bases from V and 8 bases from J, leaving 6 bases between. The length of the CDR3 is 12 residues.

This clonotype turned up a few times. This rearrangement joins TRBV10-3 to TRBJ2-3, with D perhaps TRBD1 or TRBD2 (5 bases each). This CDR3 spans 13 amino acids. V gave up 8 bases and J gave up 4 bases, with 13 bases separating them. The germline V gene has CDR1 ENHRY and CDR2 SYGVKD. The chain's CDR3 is CAISRGPADTQYF. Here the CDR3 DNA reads TGTGCCATCTCGAGGGGCCCCGCAGATACGCAGTATTTT.

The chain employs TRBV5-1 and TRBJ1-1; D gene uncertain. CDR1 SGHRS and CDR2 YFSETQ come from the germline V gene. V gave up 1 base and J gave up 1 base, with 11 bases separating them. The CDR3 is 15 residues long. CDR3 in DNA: TGCGCCAGCAGCTTGATCGGCAGCCAGAACACTGAAGCTTTCTTT. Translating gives CASSLIGSQNTEAFF. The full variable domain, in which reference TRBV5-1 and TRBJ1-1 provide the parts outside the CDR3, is KAGVTQTPRYLIKTRGQQVTLSCSPISGHRSVSWYQQTPGQGLQFLFEYFSETQRNKGNFPGRFSGRQFSNSRSEMNVSTLELGDSALYLCASSLIGSQNTEAFFGQGTRLTVV.

The CDR3 sequence: CASSSRTFVYGYTF. The CDR3 DNA reads as TGTGCCAGCAGCTCCCGGACGTTCGTCTATGGCTACACCTTC. This rearrangement joins TRBV7-2 to TRBJ1-2, with D uncertain. There are 14 residues in the CDR3. The germline CDR1 and CDR2 sequences are SGHTA and FQGNSA. Trimming removed 4 bases from V and 4 bases from J, with 13 bases in between.

The CDR3: CASSPQGAVSGELFF. The CDR3 bases are TGTGCCAGCTCCCCACAGGGGGCTGTTTCCGGGGAGCTGTTTTTT. The V gene is TRBV7-2, the J gene TRBJ2-2; 9 nucleotides agree with TRBD1. In germline, CDR1 is SGHTA, CDR2 FQGNSA. The CDR3 has 15 residues. V lost 8 bases, J lost 6 bases, and 10 bases stayed unmatched.

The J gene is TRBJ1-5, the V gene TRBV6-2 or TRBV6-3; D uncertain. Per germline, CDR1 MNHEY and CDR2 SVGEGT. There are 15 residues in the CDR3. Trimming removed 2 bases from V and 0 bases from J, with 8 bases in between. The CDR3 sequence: CASSYGSYSNQPQHF. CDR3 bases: TGTGCCAGCAGTTACGGCAGTTATAGCAATCAGCCCCAGCATTTT.

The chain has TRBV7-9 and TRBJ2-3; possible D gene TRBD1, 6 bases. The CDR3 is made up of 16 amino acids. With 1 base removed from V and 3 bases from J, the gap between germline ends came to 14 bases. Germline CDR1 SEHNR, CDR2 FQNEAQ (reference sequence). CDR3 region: CASSLDGGDGTDTQYF. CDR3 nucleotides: TGTGCCAGCAGCTTAGATGGGGGCGATGGGACAGATACGCAGTATTTT.

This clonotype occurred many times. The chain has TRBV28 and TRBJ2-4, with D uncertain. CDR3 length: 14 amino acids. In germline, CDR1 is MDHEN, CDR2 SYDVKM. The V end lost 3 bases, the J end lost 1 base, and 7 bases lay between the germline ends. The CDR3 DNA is TGTGCCAGCAGTTTGCCGGACGCCAAAAACATTCAGTACTTC. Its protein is CASSLPDAKNIQYF.

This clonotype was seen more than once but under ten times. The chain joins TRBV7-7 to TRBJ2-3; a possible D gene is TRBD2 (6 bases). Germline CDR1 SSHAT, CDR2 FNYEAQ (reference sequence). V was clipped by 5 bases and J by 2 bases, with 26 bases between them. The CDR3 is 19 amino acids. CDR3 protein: CASSPRMGDLDYLTDTQYF. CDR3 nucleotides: TGTGCCAGCAGCCCCAGGATGGGGGACTTGGACTACCTCACAGATACGCAGTATTTT.